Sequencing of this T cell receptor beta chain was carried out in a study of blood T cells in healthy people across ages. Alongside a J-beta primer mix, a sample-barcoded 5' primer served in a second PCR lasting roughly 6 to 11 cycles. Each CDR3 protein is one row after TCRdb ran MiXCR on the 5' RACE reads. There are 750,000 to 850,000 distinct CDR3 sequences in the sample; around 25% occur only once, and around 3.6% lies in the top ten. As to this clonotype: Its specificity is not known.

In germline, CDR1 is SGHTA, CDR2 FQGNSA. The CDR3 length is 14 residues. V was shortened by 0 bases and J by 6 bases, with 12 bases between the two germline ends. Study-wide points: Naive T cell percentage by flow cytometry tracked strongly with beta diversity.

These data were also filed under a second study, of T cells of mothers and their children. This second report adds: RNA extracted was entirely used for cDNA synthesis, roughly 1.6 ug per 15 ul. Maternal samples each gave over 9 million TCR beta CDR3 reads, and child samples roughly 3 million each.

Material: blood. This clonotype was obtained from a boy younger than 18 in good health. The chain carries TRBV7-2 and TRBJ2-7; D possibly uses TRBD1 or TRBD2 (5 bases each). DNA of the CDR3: TGTGCCAGCAGCTTAGCGGGACGGCCTGCCGAGCAGTACTTC. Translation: CASSLAGRPAEQYF.